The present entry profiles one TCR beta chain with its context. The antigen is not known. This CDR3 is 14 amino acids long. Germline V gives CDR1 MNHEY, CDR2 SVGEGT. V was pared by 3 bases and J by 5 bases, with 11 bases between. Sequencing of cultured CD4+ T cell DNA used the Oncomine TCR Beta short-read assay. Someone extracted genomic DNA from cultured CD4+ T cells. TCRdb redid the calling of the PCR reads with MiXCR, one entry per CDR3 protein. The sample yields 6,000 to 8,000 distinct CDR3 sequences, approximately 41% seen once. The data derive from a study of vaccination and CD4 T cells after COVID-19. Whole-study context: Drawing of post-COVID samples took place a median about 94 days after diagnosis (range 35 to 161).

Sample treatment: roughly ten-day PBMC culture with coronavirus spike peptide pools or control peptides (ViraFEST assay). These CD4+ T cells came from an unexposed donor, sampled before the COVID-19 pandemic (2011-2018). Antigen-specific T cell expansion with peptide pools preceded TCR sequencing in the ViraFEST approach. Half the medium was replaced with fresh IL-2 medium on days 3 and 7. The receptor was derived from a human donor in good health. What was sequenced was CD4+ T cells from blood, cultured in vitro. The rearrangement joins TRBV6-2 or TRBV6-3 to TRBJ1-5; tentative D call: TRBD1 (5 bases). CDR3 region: CASSYVGPDQPQHF. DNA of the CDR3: TGTGCCAGCAGTTATGTGGGACCTGATCAGCCCCAGCATTTT.